Listed here are 30 T cell receptor beta chains from one sample, sequenced in a study of CD8 T cells in ankylosing spondylitis. From the 5' RACE reads, TCRdb called clonotypes with MiXCR, one entry per CDR3 protein. The repertoire holds some 200,000 distinct CDR3 sequences, 9.5% to 15% seen once, with 15% to 20% in the top ten. The specimen was blood, either unsorted or a sorted T cell fraction (not recorded which). These receptors all come from a male donor with ankylosing spondylitis or in good health (not recorded which).

The table lists this clonotype with many counts. The J gene is TRBJ2-1, the V gene TRBV27, with D tentatively TRBD1 (5 bases). The length of the CDR3 is 12 residues. Germline values: CDR1 MNHEY, CDR2 SMNVEV (reference sequence). Between the trimmed V and J ends, which lost 6 bases and 7 bases, there was a span of 10 bases. The CDR3 DNA sequence: TGTGCCAGCAGCCAGGGCAGGAATGAGCAGTTCTTC. This encodes CASSQGRNEQFF.

The V gene is TRBV27, the J gene TRBJ2-5; perhaps TRBD1 as D (5 bases). This CDR3 has 14 residues. Germline V lookup: CDR1 MNHEY, CDR2 SMNVEV (reference sequence). Trimming pared 3 bases from V and 3 bases from J, leaving 11 bases between. The CDR3 loop is CASSFVGAEETQYF. The CDR3 nucleotides read TGTGCCAGCAGTTTTGTAGGGGCGGAAGAGACCCAGTACTTC.

The genes are TRBV12-3 or TRBV12-4 and TRBJ2-1; 8 bases are a match to TRBD1. This CDR3 spans 15 amino acids. V dropped 6 bases and J dropped 2; count of bases not matched to a gene: 6. DNA for the CDR3: TGTGCCAGCAGCTCCGGGACAGGTCCCTACAATGAGCAGTTCTTC. As protein: CASSSGTGPYNEQFF.

The chain carries TRBV27 and TRBJ2-7, with D maybe TRBD2 (6 bases). The CDR3 loop spans 14 amino acids. Between the trimmed V and J ends, which lost 5 bases and 0 bases, there was a span of 11 bases. The germline CDR1 and CDR2 sequences are MNHEY and SMNVEV (reference sequence). The CDR3 spells CASSRRGSSYEQYF. The CDR3 DNA reads as TGTGCCAGCAGTCGTCGGGGGTCCTCCTACGAGCAGTACTTC.

The rearrangement uses TRBV6-2 or TRBV6-3 and TRBJ2-1; TRBD1 agrees at 7 bases. Germline V CDR1 and CDR2: MNHEY, SVGEGT. This CDR3 has 14 residues. The V and J ends lost 7 bases and 4 bases, in that order; junction bases with no gene match: 7. The CDR3: CASTQGESYNEQFF. CDR3 DNA sequence: TGTGCCAGCACGCAGGGGGAGTCTTACAATGAGCAGTTCTTC.

CDR3 amino acids: CASSQGRGNKNIQYF. The CDR3 coding sequence is TGTGCCAGCAGCCAGGGCAGGGGCAACAAAAACATTCAGTACTTC. The rearrangement uses TRBV13 and TRBJ2-4; a weak D match, TRBD1 (6 bases). Germline CDR1 is PRHDT and CDR2 is FYEKMQ (reference sequence). The V end lost 5 bases, the J end lost 3 bases, and 14 bases lay between the germline ends. The CDR3 length is 15 residues. The full variable domain, rest sourced from reference TRBV13 and TRBJ2-4, is AAGVIQSPRHLIKEKRETATLKCYPIPRHDTVYWYQQGPGQDPQFLISFYEKMQSDKGSIPDRFSAQQFSDYHSELNMSSLELGDSALYFCASSQGRGNKNIQYFGAGTRLSVL.

In this sample, this clonotype turned up a few times. The V call is TRBV6-1, the J call TRBJ2-3, with a possible D match to TRBD1 (6 bases). Trimming stripped 6 bases from V and 2 bases from J, with 15 bases between. The CDR3 totals 15 residues. The germline gives CDR1 MNHNS, CDR2 SASEGT. This CDR3 is CASSGRDIHTDTQYF. The DNA for the CDR3 is TGTGCCAGCAGCGGCCGGGACATCCACACAGATACGCAGTATTTT.

This clonotype appeared many times. V gene TRBV12-3 or TRBV12-4 combines with J gene TRBJ1-6; D is possibly TRBD1 (5 bases). V was trimmed by 1 base and J by 2 bases, leaving 9 bases between them. The CDR3 runs to 16 residues. CDR3 nucleotide sequence: TGTGCCAGCAGTTTAGAGGGAGGGGCCTATAATTCACCCCTCCACTTT. Translating gives CASSLEGGAYNSPLHF.

This clonotype has at least ten counts. The chain is built from TRBV5-6 and TRBJ1-1; a possible D gene is TRBD1 (5 bases). In germline, CDR1 is SGHDT, CDR2 YYEEEE. V was trimmed by 4 bases and J by 2 bases, leaving 9 bases between them. The CDR3 is 13 residues long. CDR3 DNA sequence: TGTGCCAGCAGCCGGGGACCTAACACTGAAGCTTTCTTT. Protein sequence: CASSRGPNTEAFF. The full variable domain, its missing parts supplied by reference TRBV5-6 and TRBJ1-1, is DAGVTQSPTHLIKTRGQQVTLRCSPKSGHDTVSWYQQALGQGPQFIFQYYEEEERQRGNFPDRFSGHQFPNYSSELNVNALLLGDSALYLCASSRGPNTEAFFGQGTRLTVV.

This clonotype was detected only a few times. The CDR3 DNA is TGTGCCAGCAGCCCAACCCGAGGGGGGCCTAGGAACACTGAAGCTTTCTTT. Its protein product is CASSPTRGGPRNTEAFF. The chain joins TRBV7-9 to TRBJ1-1, with D tentatively TRBD1 (6 bases). The germline CDR1 and CDR2 sequences are SEHNR and FQNEAQ (reference sequence). The CDR3 covers 17 residues. Trimming cost V 5 bases and J 1 base, with 20 bases left between them.

Regarding this clonotype: Since no conserved phenylalanine or tryptophan closes the CDR3, a read error is the likely cause. The J gene is TRBJ2-3, the V gene TRBV10-3, with D tentatively TRBD1 (6 bases). The ends were cut back, 7 bases at V and 0 bases at J, with 20 bases in the middle. Germline V gene sequence: CDR1 ENHRY, CDR2 SYGVKD. This CDR3 spans 17 amino acids. The CDR3 protein is CAITNRDGFGSTDTQYS. The CDR3 DNA reads TGTGCCATCACGAACAGGGATGGTTTTGGTAGCACAGATACGCAGTATTCT.

The V and J genes are TRBV7-6 and TRBJ1-1, with D unclear. The CDR3 is 14 amino acids. V lost 4 bases and J lost 2, with 11 bases in between. CDR1 and CDR2 (germline): SGHVS, FNYEAQ. CDR3 coding DNA: TGTGCCAGCAGCTCCACGGACTTTAACACTGAAGCTTTCTTT. Its protein product is CASSSTDFNTEAFF.

This clonotype was counted between two and nine times. The chain combines TRBV7-9 with TRBJ1-2, with D tentatively TRBD1 (6 bases). The germline gives CDR1 SEHNR, CDR2 FQNEAQ (reference sequence). V was trimmed by 3 bases and J by 8 bases, leaving 10 bases between them. The CDR3 has 12 residues. CDR3 sequence: CASSLGQGGYTF. In DNA form, the CDR3 reads TGTGCCAGCAGCTTGGGACAAGGCGGCTACACCTTC.

The sample holds a few counts of this clonotype. The chain couples TRBV20-1 to TRBJ2-5; 11 bases line up with TRBD2. The CDR3 is 15 residues long. V gave up 3 bases and J gave up 4 bases; unmatched junction bases: 7. The germline V gene has CDR1 DFQATT and CDR2 SNEGSKA (reference sequence). The CDR3 here is CSARESGTSGETQYF. Here the CDR3 DNA reads TGCAGTGCTAGGGAGTCCGGGACTAGCGGAGAGACCCAGTACTTC.

The chain recombines TRBV14 with TRBJ2-2, with TRBD1 matching over 11 bases. The CDR3 sequence is 16 residues long. Trimming at V came to 2 bases and at J to 6 bases, leaving 5 bases not matched to a gene. Germline lookup yields CDR1 SGHDN and CDR2 FVKESK. This chain's CDR3 is CASSQWDRGIAGELFF. The CDR3 DNA reads as TGTGCCAGCAGCCAATGGGACAGGGGGATCGCCGGGGAGCTGTTTTTT.

This clonotype was found a few times. The J gene is TRBJ2-1, the V gene TRBV29-1; 13 positions match TRBD2. J gave up 7 bases and V 3 bases, and 6 bases lay outside the gene matches. The CDR3 covers 15 residues. CDR1 is SQVTM, CDR2 ANQGSEA, per germline. This CDR3 is CSVDGLAGVLNEQFF. CDR3 bases: TGCAGCGTTGATGGACTAGCGGGAGTCTTAAATGAGCAGTTCTTC.

V gene TRBV27 combines with J gene TRBJ2-5, with 8 nucleotides matching TRBD2. This CDR3 comprises 12 residues. Germline V lookup: CDR1 MNHEY, CDR2 SMNVEV (reference sequence). Trimming removed 6 bases from V and 9 bases from J; junction bases left unmatched: 6. This CDR3 reads CASRSGGEAQYF. The CDR3 region has the DNA TGTGCCAGCAGATCGGGAGGGGAGGCCCAGTACTTC.

This clonotype was picked up a small number of times. This sequence joins TRBV5-6 and TRBJ2-1; tentatively, D is TRBD2 (5 bases). Trimming removed 0 bases at V and 12 bases at J, with 7 bases between. The germline V gene encodes CDR1 SGHDT and CDR2 YYEEEE. The CDR3 has 11 residues. For the CDR3, the DNA is TGTGCCAGCAGCTTGGGGGAGCCGCAGTTCTTC. It translates to CASSLGEPQFF.

There are many counts of this clonotype. The V and J genes are TRBV29-1 and TRBJ2-7, with 12 bases lining up with TRBD1. This CDR3 has 14 residues. V was pared by 3 bases and J by 7 bases, with 7 bases of the junction left unmatched. Germline CDR1 and CDR2: SQVTM and ANQGSEA. CDR3: CSVDPGTGGQEQYF. For the CDR3, the DNA is TGCAGCGTTGACCCCGGGACAGGGGGCCAAGAGCAGTACTTC.

In its sample, this clonotype was seen a few times. V usage is TRBV7-9 and J usage is TRBJ2-1, with 7 bases aligning to TRBD1. J lost 2 bases, V lost 5 bases, and 6 bases had no gene match. Germline-derived CDR1 and CDR2 are SEHNR and FQNEAQ (reference sequence). This CDR3 has 15 residues. CDR3 in DNA: TGTGCCAGCAGCCCACGGGACAGAACCTACAATGAGCAGTTCTTC. It codes for CASSPRDRTYNEQFF.

This clonotype was detected only a few times. The V call is TRBV20-1, the J call TRBJ2-7; weak D call: TRBD1 (7 bases). CDR3 length: 13 amino acids. Germline CDR1 is DFQATT and CDR2 is SNEGSKA (reference sequence). The V end lost 6 bases, the J end lost 2 bases, and 14 bases lay between the germline ends. This CDR3 reads CSAGGQMPYEQYF. CDR3 DNA: TGCAGTGCCGGGGGACAGATGCCCTACGAGCAGTACTTC.

This clonotype was seen a handful of times. The rearrangement uses TRBV2 and TRBJ1-1; D is perhaps TRBD1 (6 bases). The CDR3 runs 14 residues. Germline V CDR1 and CDR2: SNHLY, FYNNEI. Trimming removed 5 bases at V and 3 bases at J, with 13 bases between. The CDR3 region is CASSRGGTYTEAFF. The DNA for the CDR3 is TGTGCCAGCAGTAGGGGGGGAACGTACACTGAAGCTTTCTTT.

This clonotype showed up just a few times. The rearrangement links TRBV6-1 to TRBJ2-5; possible D gene TRBD2, 5 bases. V dropped 3 bases and J dropped 5 bases, with 13 bases sitting between them. CDR3 length: 14 amino acids. Per the germline V gene, CDR1 is MNHNS and CDR2 is SASEGT. CDR3 coding DNA: TGTGCCAGCAGTGATTGGACTGCTTCGGAGACCCAGTACTTC. Its translation: CASSDWTASETQYF.

V and J are TRBV27 and TRBJ2-2, with a possible D match to TRBD2 (6 bases). The CDR3 is 14 residues long. Trimming took 2 bases from V and 7 from J, leaving 11 bases between them. Germline lookup yields CDR1 MNHEY and CDR2 SMNVEV (reference sequence). This chain's CDR3 is CASSLVWGVGELFF. Here the CDR3 DNA reads TGTGCCAGCAGTTTAGTATGGGGGGTCGGGGAGCTGTTTTTT.

This clonotype showed up just a few times. The V gene is TRBV6-2 or TRBV6-3, the J gene TRBJ1-2; D not certain. The CDR3 covers 14 residues. The germline V gene encodes CDR1 MNHEY and CDR2 SVGEGT. Trimming cost V 5 bases and J 8 bases, with 18 bases left between them. In DNA form, the CDR3 reads TGTGCCAGCAGTCCAGACGGATACAGCGGGGGCTACACCTTC. It is translated as CASSPDGYSGGYTF.

This rearrangement joins TRBV7-8 to TRBJ2-7; D possibly corresponds to TRBD2 (7 bases). The CDR3 is made up of 13 amino acids. Per germline, CDR1 SGHVS and CDR2 FQNEAQ. Trimming pared 5 bases from V and 2 bases from J, leaving 10 bases between. The CDR3 coding sequence is TGTGCCAGCAGCCGGGGGGCACCCTACGAGCAGTACTTC. It yields the protein CASSRGAPYEQYF.

The CDR3 spells CASSLYGGAGYEQYF. As DNA, the CDR3 is TGTGCCAGCAGTTTATATGGGGGGGCTGGGTACGAGCAGTACTTC. The chain joins TRBV27 to TRBJ2-7, with D possibly matching TRBD2 (7 bases). Germline CDR1 MNHEY, CDR2 SMNVEV (reference sequence). Trimming shortened V by 1 base and J by 4 bases, and 14 bases separated the two germline ends. The CDR3 length is 15 residues.

This clonotype was seen many times. The chain couples TRBV12-3 or TRBV12-4 to TRBJ1-1; D is unresolved. This CDR3 comprises 12 residues. The germline V and J ends were trimmed by 5 bases and 4 bases, with 8 bases remaining between them. CDR3 coding DNA: TGTGCCAGCAGTGTCGACCCCACTGAAGCTTTCTTT. Encoded protein: CASSVDPTEAFF.

This clonotype was seen a few times. The chain combines TRBV6-2 or TRBV6-3 with TRBJ2-7; TRBD2 aligns across 7 bases. There are 17 residues in the CDR3. With V trimmed by 2 bases and J by 2 bases, 12 bases remained unmatched. Germline CDR1 and CDR2: MNHEY and SVGEGT. CDR3 protein: CASSYLPPSGAAYEQYF. The CDR3 bases are TGTGCCAGCAGTTACCTACCCCCCAGCGGGGCCGCCTACGAGCAGTACTTC.

The J gene is TRBJ2-7, the V gene TRBV7-2, with TRBD1 identical over 7 bases. J lost 1 base, V lost 5 bases, and 5 bases had no gene match. Germline CDR1 SGHTA, CDR2 FQGNSA. The CDR3 spans 14 residues. CDR3 residues: CASSMDRFSYEQYF. DNA of the CDR3: TGTGCCAGCAGCATGGACAGGTTTTCCTACGAGCAGTACTTC.